The 18 T cell receptor beta chains below were found in one sample sequenced in a study of CD8+CD57+ T cells in acquired aplastic anemia. TCR beta VDJ combinations and CDR3 sequences were profiled from genomic DNA. TCRdb fed the reads into MiXCR, producing one record per CDR3 protein. Of about 98,000 distinct CDR3 sequences in the sample, about 67% are singletons; the top ten hold less than 75%. Sequenced patients had shown CD8+CD57+ cell expansion by flow cytometry. Sequencing was carried out using sorted CD4+, CD8+, or CD8+CD57+ T cells (not recorded which) from PBMCs. The receptors shown here come from a human donor with aplastic anemia.

This clonotype was picked up a small number of times. V is TRBV25-1 and J is TRBJ2-7, with D hard to call. Germline V gene sequence: CDR1 MGHDK, CDR2 SYGVNS. This CDR3 has 11 residues. The V end was cut by 3 bases, the J end by 2 bases, with 2 bases between. CDR3 sequence reads: CASSDTYEQYF. In nucleotides, the CDR3 is TGTGCCAGCAGTGATACCTACGAGCAGTACTTC.

This sequence joins TRBV29-1 and TRBJ1-1; a possible D gene is TRBD1 (5 bases). This CDR3 comprises 14 residues. Germline loops: CDR1 SQVTM, CDR2 ANQGSEA. V was trimmed by 6 bases and J by 0 bases, leaving 14 bases between them. The CDR3 DNA reads as TGCAGCGTGAGGGATAGGGGAATGAACACTGAAGCTTTCTTT. Translation: CSVRDRGMNTEAFF.

The V gene is TRBV9, the J gene TRBJ1-1; the D is unclear. V gave up 0 bases and J gave up 7 bases, with 4 bases separating them. Germline values: CDR1 SGDLS, CDR2 YYNGEE. This CDR3 has 11 residues. The CDR3 DNA reads TGTGCCAGCAGCGTAGGTGGTGAAGCTTTCTTT. Amino acid sequence: CASSVGGEAFF.

The chain has TRBV2 and TRBJ1-6; D is undetermined. V was cut by 4 bases and J by 9 bases, with 13 bases left in between. Germline-derived CDR1 and CDR2 are SNHLY and FYNNEI. The CDR3 runs 14 residues. The CDR3 here is CASSVAGVGSPLHF. The CDR3 nucleotides are TGTGCCAGCAGTGTGGCCGGGGTAGGTTCACCCCTCCACTTT.

The chain carries TRBV9 and TRBJ2-7; 14 bases agree with TRBD2. J lost 3 bases, V lost 3 bases, and 2 bases had no gene match. CDR3 length equals 15 residues. In germline, CDR1 is SGDLS, CDR2 YYNGEE. CDR3 protein: CASSDGTSGSYEQYF. The CDR3 DNA reads as TGTGCCAGCAGCGACGGGACTAGCGGGAGCTACGAGCAGTACTTC. Filled out from reference TRBV9 and TRBJ2-7, the complete variable domain reads DSGVTQTPKHLITATGQRVTLRCSPRSGDLSVYWYQQSLDQGLQFLIQYYNGEERAKGNILERFSAQQFPDLHSELNLSSLELGDSALYFCASSDGTSGSYEQYFGPGTRLTVT.

This clonotype was counted a few times. This chain links TRBV19 with TRBJ2-3; D is ambiguous. The ends were cut back, 5 bases at V and 0 bases at J, with 6 bases in the middle. The length of the CDR3 is 13 residues. The germline V gene encodes CDR1 LNHDA and CDR2 SQIVND (reference sequence). The CDR3 nucleotides are TGTGCCAGTAGTTCGCAAAGCACAGATACGCAGTATTTT. Amino acids: CASSSQSTDTQYF.

The chain recombines TRBV20-1 with TRBJ2-7, with 11 bases matching TRBD2. V was clipped by 4 bases and J by 4 bases; unmatched bases: 6. The CDR3 has 14 residues. CDR1 DFQATT and CDR2 SNEGSKA come from the germline V gene (reference sequence). This CDR3 reads CSATRTSGPYEQYF. The CDR3 nucleotides read TGCAGTGCTACTAGGACTAGCGGGCCATACGAGCAGTACTTC.

This clonotype has more than one count but fewer than ten. This rearrangement joins TRBV10-3 to TRBJ1-4; D gene ambiguous. This CDR3 contains 13 residues. Trimming pared 3 bases from V and 0 bases from J, leaving 2 bases between. Germline CDR1 and CDR2: ENHRY and SYGVKD. The chain's CDR3 is CAISEATNEKLFF. The CDR3 region has the DNA TGTGCCATCAGTGAAGCAACTAATGAAAAACTGTTTTTT.

This clonotype was seen a handful of times. CDR3 coding DNA: TGCAGTGCTAGAGATGGGTCTGGGAATTTCTACGAGCAGTACTTC. Translation gives CSARDGSGNFYEQYF. The gene calls are TRBV20-1 and TRBJ2-7; D gene uncertain. V was cut by 0 bases and J by 3 bases, with 15 bases left in between. This CDR3 has 15 amino acids. In germline, CDR1 is DFQATT, CDR2 SNEGSKA (reference sequence).

The V and J genes are TRBV5-1 and TRBJ2-5; unclear D gene. V lost 1 base, J lost 1 base, and 2 bases lay in between. The CDR3 has 12 amino acids. CDR1 and CDR2 (germline): SGHRS, YFSETQ. The CDR3 reads CASSLPQETQYF. The CDR3 DNA follows: TGCGCCAGCAGCTTGCCCCAAGAGACCCAGTACTTC.

As for this clonotype: A much larger clone lies one base from this, so it may be a read error. CDR3 residues: CASSVGVGSNQPQYF. CDR3 DNA sequence: TGTGCCAGCAGCGTGGGGGTAGGTAGCAATCAGCCCCAGTATTTT. This chain links TRBV7-3 with TRBJ1-5; D assignment may be TRBD1 or TRBD2 (5 bases each). The DNA matches TRBJ2-3 better at its end, which makes the J call doubtful. There are 15 residues in the CDR3. In germline, CDR1 is SGHTA, CDR2 FQGTGA.

The V call is TRBV7-9, the J call TRBJ2-7; tentative D call: TRBD2 (6 bases). There are 12 residues in the CDR3. Germline assignment: CDR1 SEHNR and CDR2 FQNEAQ (reference sequence). V dropped 8 bases and J dropped 0 bases, with 8 bases sitting between them. In nucleotides, the CDR3 is TGTGCCAGCGGAGGGTACTCCTACGAGCAGTACTTC. It codes for CASGGYSYEQYF.

In this sample, this clonotype turned up many times. V and J are TRBV7-6 and TRBJ2-1; 9 bases match TRBD2. The CDR3 is 17 amino acids. CDR1 is SGHVS and CDR2 is FNYEAQ in the germline V gene. Germline trimming cut 1 base from V and 1 base from J; bases unmatched to any gene: 5. The CDR3 DNA reads as TGTGCCAGCAGCTTAGGCGGGGGGGTAGTATCCTACAATGAGCAGTTCTTC. This sequence encodes CASSLGGGVVSYNEQFF.

The chain employs TRBV12-3 or TRBV12-4 and TRBJ1-5; 7 bases align to TRBD1. The CDR3 spans 16 residues. V dropped 7 bases and J dropped 5; count of bases not matched to a gene: 14. The CDR3 DNA reads TGTGCCAGCACCTCCGCTCCCGGGACAGCGTATCAGCCCCAGCATTTT. It specifies CASTSAPGTAYQPQHF.

This clonotype has a single count. A junction end diverges from the germline sequence, so it may reflect a read error. V gene TRBV19 combines with J gene TRBJ1-4; no clear D gene. Germline V gene data show CDR1 as LNHDA and CDR2 as SQIVND (reference sequence). The CDR3 totals 13 residues. CDR3 residues: CATQAGLYEKLFF. The CDR3 region has the DNA TGTGCCACCCAAGCGGGTCTCTATGAGAAACTGTTTTTT.

The V call is TRBV5-1, the J call TRBJ2-7; 8 nucleotides agree with TRBD2. CDR1 is SGHRS, CDR2 YFSETQ, per germline. The trim removed 0 bases at V and 2 bases at J, leaving 7 bases unmatched. The CDR3 contains 16 residues. DNA of the CDR3: TGCGCCAGCAGCTTGGAAACGGGGGGGTTTACCTACGAGCAGTACTTC. Translation gives CASSLETGGFTYEQYF.

CDR3 residues: CATSDLRPTGITEAFF. The CDR3 region has the DNA TGTGCCACCAGTGATTTACGACCGACAGGGATCACTGAAGCTTTCTTT. This chain uses TRBV24-1 with TRBJ1-1, with TRBD1 matching over 7 bases. V lost 1 base and J lost 4; bases outside the gene matches: 8. CDR3 size: 16 residues. Germline CDR1 is KGHDR and CDR2 is SFDVKD.

About this clonotype itself: A much larger clone is a single base away; this may be a read error. V gene TRBV20-1 combines with J gene TRBJ1-6, with D perhaps matching TRBD1 (5 bases). Germline lookup yields CDR1 DFQATT and CDR2 SNEGSKA (reference sequence). This CDR3 comprises 15 residues. CDR3 amino acids: CSTRDLGRDNSPLHF. The CDR3 nucleotides read TGCAGTACTAGAGATCTTGGCAGGGATAATTCACCCCTCCACTTT.